This section outlines one T cell receptor (beta chain) sequence together with its context. CDR3 length equals 14 residues. Germline-derived CDR1 and CDR2 are LGHNA and YSLEER. Trimming removed 3 bases from V and 5 bases from J; junction bases left unmatched: 7. The data stem from a study of blood T cell repertoires in COVID-19. As for the study in general: Samples came from the United States, Italy and Spain, spanning acute and convalescent COVID-19. Sources were T cells, B-cell-depleted T cells, or PBMCs; the material itself was cDNA or gDNA.

Authors' methods: Amplifying reference gene primers gave estimates of nucleated cell counts. Some clones are missing from TCRdb's copy, which holds only in-frame ones; the method was immunoSEQ multiplex PCR. The V and J calls and clone size were taken over from that table, and D and trimming were inferred from the DNA. The table lists fewer than 60,000 clones, about 80% of them singletons. The clonotype originates from a man between 65 and 85 years old with active COVID-19. Source material: peripheral blood. The chain joins TRBV4-3 to TRBJ2-7, with 7 bases identical to TRBD1. This CDR3 is CASSHLGGNDEQYF. CDR3 nucleotides: TGCGCCAGCAGCCACCTAGGGGGCAACGACGAGCAGTACTTC.